These 6 T cell receptor beta chains were all obtained from the same sample, sequenced in a study of cytomegalovirus exposure and HLA in healthy donors. PCR amplification relied on 60 Vbeta primers (plus 13 Jbeta primers). The assay was immunoSEQ multiplex PCR, and TCRdb's table has in-frame clones only and misses some. The data hold some 130,000 clones, with roughly four fifths observed a single time. Material for sequencing was PBMCs. These receptors were obtained from a woman between 45 and 65 years old in good health and CMV-seropositive.

J is TRBJ2-7 and V is TRBV7-2, with TRBD2 matching over 9 bases. The germline CDR1 and CDR2 sequences are SGHTA and FQGNSA. The CDR3 spans 15 residues. The ends lost 2 bases at V and 2 bases at J; junction bases unmatched: 4. The CDR3: CASSLWERGAYEQYF. In DNA, the CDR3 is TGTGCCAGCAGCTTATGGGAGCGGGGGGCCTACGAGCAGTACTTC.

The V and J genes are TRBV5-1 and TRBJ2-7, with D perhaps matching TRBD2 (6 bases). Germline lookup yields CDR1 SGHRS and CDR2 YFSETQ. The CDR3 has 14 amino acids. Trimming took off 0 bases at V and 6 bases at J, with 13 bases between the two ends. The CDR3 DNA follows: TGCGCCAGCAGCTTGGAGTACCTGGGGGGCGAGCAGTACTTC. Amino acids: CASSLEYLGGEQYF.

There are a few counts of this clone. The rearrangement joins TRBV5-4 to TRBJ1-4; 11 bases line up with TRBD1. Germline CDR1 reads SGHNT; CDR2 reads YYREEE (reference sequence). V was clipped by 3 bases and J by 8 bases; unmatched bases: 6. The CDR3 contains 15 residues. The CDR3: CASSSWTGGAEKLFF. The DNA of the CDR3 is TGTGCCAGCAGCTCCTGGACAGGGGGCGCGGAAAAACTGTTTTTT.

V usage is TRBV12-1 and J usage is TRBJ1-6; the tabulated D call, TRBD1, remains unverified against the DNA. TRBV12-1 is tagged as a pseudogene. The CDR3 spans 14 residues. CDR3 nucleotide sequence: TGTGCCAGCAGCTTTGCCCAGGCCAATTCACCCCTCCACTTT. Encoded protein: CASSFAQANSPLHF.

This rearrangement joins TRBV5-8 to TRBJ1-2, with 7 bases fitting TRBD1. V trimming: 7 bases; J trimming: 8 bases; junction bases outside the gene matches: 26. The CDR3 sequence is 18 residues long. Germline CDR1 and CDR2: SGHTS and YDEGEE. CDR3 DNA sequence: TGTGCCAGCCCTCTCAGTGGCCGCGTAAACAGGGGTATAGAGGGCTACACCTTC. Translation gives CASPLSGRVNRGIEGYTF.

The chain is built from TRBV30 and TRBJ1-5; D is uncertain. From germline, CDR1 is GTSNPN and CDR2 SVGIG (reference sequence). Trimming removed 0 bases at V and 8 bases at J, with 20 bases between. The CDR3 has 16 amino acids. CDR3 in DNA: TGTGCCTGGAGTGTCTTTGGTCGCGGGTGGCAGGAGCCCCAGCATTTT. Translating gives CAWSVFGRGWQEPQHF.